This T cell receptor beta chain originates from a study of shared clonotypes between healthy human individuals. The J segment lost 3 bases and the V segment lost 1 base, leaving 6 bases of the junction unmatched. The germline gives CDR1 LGHNA, CDR2 YSLEER. The CDR3 runs to 16 residues. Whole-study findings and limits: Non-shared clonotypes displayed generation probabilities falling below those of clonotypes present in all four donors. Sequencing depth was a factor that was expected to affect clonotype sharing among donors.

To note about this clone: Its matching antigen is unknown.

Deep-level settings were used for running the assay. Assay used: immunoSEQ multiplex PCR; TCRdb lists only in-frame clones, some missing. Among roughly 2 million clones listed, about 95% were seen once. Selected positively for CCR7 and CD45RO-negative, naive CD8 cells excluded terminally differentiated effector memory CD45RA+ cells. There were only Caucasian adults among the donors, and all lived in Nashville, Tennessee. J is TRBJ2-1 and V is TRBV4-3, with 7 bases that match TRBD2. The clonotype comes from a man aged 18 to 29 in good health. Sequenced sample: naive CD8+ T cells sorted from blood. CDR3 amino acids: CASSQGGGGIYNEQFF. The CDR3 DNA sequence: TGCGCCAGCAGCCAAGGGGGCGGGGGAATCTACAATGAGCAGTTCTTC.